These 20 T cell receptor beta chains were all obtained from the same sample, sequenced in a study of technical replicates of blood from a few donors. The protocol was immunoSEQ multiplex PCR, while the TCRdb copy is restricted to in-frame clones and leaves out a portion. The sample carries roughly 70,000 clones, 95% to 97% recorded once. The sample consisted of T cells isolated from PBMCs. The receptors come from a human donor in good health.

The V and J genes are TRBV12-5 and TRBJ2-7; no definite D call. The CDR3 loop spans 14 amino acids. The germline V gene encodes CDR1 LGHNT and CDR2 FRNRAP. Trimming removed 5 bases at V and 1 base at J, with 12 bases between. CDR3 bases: TGTGCTAGTGGTCCCAGAGCGATTTCCTACGAGCAGTACTTC. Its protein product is CASGPRAISYEQYF.

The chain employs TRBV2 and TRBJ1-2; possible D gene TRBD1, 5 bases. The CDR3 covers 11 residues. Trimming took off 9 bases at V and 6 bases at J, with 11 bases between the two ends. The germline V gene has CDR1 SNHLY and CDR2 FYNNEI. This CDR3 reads CASQGGHGYTF. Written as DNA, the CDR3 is TGTGCCAGTCAGGGAGGTCATGGCTACACCTTC.

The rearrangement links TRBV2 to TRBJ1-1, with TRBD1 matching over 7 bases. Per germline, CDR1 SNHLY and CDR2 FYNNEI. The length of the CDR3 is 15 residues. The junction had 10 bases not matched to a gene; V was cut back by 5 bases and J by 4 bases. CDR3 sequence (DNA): TGTGCCAGCAGTCAGCTACAGGGGCGCCCCACTGAAGCTTTCTTT. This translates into CASSQLQGRPTEAFF.

CDR3 coding DNA: TGTGCCAGCAGTACAGGGACAGGGGGCGTATATGGCTACACCTTC. Translated, it gives CASSTGTGGVYGYTF. V gene TRBV27 combines with J gene TRBJ1-2; 12 nucleotides agree with TRBD1. V gave up 5 bases and J gave up 5 bases; unmatched junction bases: 6. CDR1 is MNHEY, CDR2 SMNVEV, per germline (reference sequence). The CDR3 consists of 15 residues.

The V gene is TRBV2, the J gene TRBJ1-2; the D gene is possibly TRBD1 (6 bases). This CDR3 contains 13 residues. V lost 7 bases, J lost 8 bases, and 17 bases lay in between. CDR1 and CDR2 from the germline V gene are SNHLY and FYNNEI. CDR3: CASTNRVAWGYTF. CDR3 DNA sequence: TGTGCCAGCACGAACAGGGTTGCTTGGGGCTACACCTTC.

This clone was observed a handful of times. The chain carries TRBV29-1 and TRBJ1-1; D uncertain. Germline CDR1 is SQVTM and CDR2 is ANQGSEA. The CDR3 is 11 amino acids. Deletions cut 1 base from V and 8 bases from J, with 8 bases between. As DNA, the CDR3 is TGCAGCGTTGAAGGGGAGCTAGAAGCTTTCTTT. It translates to CSVEGELEAFF.

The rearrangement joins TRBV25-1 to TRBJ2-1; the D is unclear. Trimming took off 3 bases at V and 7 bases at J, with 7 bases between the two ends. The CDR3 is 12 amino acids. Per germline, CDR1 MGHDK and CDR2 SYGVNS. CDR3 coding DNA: TGTGCCAGCAGTGATAGCCAGAATGAGCAGTTCTTC. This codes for CASSDSQNEQFF.

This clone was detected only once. The CDR3 DNA follows: TGTGCCAGCCGCGGGGAAGTTAGGTCCTACAATGAGCAGTTCTTC. Protein product: CASRGEVRSYNEQFF. The rearrangement uses TRBV13 and TRBJ2-1, with a weak D call TRBD2 (6 bases). Trimming cost V 8 bases and J 1 base, with 15 bases left between them. This CDR3 is built from 15 residues. The V gene's germline CDR1 is PRHDT and CDR2 FYEKMQ (reference sequence). Supplemented by reference TRBV13 and TRBJ2-1, the full variable domain reads AAGVIQSPRHLIKEKRETATLKCYPIPRHDTVYWYQQGPGQDPQFLISFYEKMQSDKGSIPDRFSAQQFSDYHSELNMSSLELGDSALYFCASRGEVRSYNEQFFGPGTRLTVL.

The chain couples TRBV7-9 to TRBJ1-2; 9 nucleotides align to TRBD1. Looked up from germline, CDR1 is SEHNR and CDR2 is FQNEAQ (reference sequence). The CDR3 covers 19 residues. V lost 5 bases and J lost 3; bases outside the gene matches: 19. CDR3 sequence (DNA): TGTGCCAGCAGCCTCGACCCCCGGGACAGGGATGGATTTTACTATGGCTACACCTTC. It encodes CASSLDPRDRDGFYYGYTF.

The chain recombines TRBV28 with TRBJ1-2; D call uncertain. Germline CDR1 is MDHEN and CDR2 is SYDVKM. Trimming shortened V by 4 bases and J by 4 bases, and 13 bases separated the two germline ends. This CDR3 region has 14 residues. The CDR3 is CASSWGGNLYGYTF. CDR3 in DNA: TGTGCCAGCAGTTGGGGAGGGAACCTCTATGGCTACACCTTC.

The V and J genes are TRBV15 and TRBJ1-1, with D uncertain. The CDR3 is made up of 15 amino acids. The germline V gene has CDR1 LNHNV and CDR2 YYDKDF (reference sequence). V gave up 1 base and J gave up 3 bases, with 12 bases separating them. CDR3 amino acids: CATSRGRGADTEAFF. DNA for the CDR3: TGTGCCACCAGCAGAGGGCGGGGAGCGGACACTGAAGCTTTCTTT.

CDR3 sequence reads: CASTRGRTTDTQYF. The CDR3 DNA follows: TGTGCCAGCACCCGGGGGAGGACCACAGATACGCAGTATTTT. The J gene is TRBJ2-3, the V gene TRBV5-6; a possible D gene is TRBD2 (6 bases). The germline CDR1 and CDR2 sequences are SGHDT and YYEEEE. The CDR3 contains 14 residues. Trimming took off 6 bases at V and 2 bases at J, with 13 bases between the two ends.

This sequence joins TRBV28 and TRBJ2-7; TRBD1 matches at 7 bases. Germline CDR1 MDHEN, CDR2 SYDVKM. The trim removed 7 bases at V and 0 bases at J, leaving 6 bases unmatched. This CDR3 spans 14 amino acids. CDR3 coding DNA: TGTGCCAGCAACCCGACAGGGCTCTCCTACGAGCAGTACTTC. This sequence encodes CASNPTGLSYEQYF.

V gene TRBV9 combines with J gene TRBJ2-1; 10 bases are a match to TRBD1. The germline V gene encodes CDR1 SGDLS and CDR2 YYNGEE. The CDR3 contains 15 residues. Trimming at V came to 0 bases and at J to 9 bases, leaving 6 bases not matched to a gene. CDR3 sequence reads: CASSVALGQGGEQFF. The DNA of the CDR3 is TGTGCCAGCAGCGTAGCTCTCGGACAGGGGGGTGAGCAGTTCTTC. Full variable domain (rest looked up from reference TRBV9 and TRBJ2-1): DSGVTQTPKHLITATGQRVTLRCSPRSGDLSVYWYQQSLDQGLQFLIQYYNGEERAKGNILERFSAQQFPDLHSELNLSSLELGDSALYFCASSVALGQGGEQFFGPGTRLTVL.

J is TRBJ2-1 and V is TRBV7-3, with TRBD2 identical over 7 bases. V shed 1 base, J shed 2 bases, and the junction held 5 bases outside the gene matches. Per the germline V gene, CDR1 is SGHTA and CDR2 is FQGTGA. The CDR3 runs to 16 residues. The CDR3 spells CASSLRPSGTYNEQFF. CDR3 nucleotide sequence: TGTGCCAGCAGCTTAAGACCTAGCGGCACCTACAATGAGCAGTTCTTC.

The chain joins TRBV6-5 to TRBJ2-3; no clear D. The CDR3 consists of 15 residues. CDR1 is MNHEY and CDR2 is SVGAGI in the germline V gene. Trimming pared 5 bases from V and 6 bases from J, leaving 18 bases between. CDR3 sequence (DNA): TGTGCCAGCAGTACCACGGGTGCCAGATTCGATACGCAGTATTTT. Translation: CASSTTGARFDTQYF.

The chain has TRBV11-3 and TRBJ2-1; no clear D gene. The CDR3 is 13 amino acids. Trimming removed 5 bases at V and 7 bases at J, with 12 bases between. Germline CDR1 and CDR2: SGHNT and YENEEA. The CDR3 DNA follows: TGTGCCAGCAGCGTATATAGAGTAAATGAGCAGTTCTTC. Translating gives CASSVYRVNEQFF.

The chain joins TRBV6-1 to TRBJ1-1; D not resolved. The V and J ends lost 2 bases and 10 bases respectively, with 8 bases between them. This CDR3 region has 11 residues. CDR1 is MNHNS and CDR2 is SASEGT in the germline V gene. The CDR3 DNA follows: TGTGCCAGCAGTGAAATCCCTACAGCTTTCTTT. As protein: CASSEIPTAFF.

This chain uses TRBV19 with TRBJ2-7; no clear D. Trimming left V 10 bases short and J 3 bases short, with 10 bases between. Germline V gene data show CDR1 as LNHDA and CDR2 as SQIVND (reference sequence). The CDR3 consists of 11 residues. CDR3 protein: CATRHNYEQYF. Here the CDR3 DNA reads TGTGCCACCCGACACAACTACGAGCAGTACTTC.

The CDR3 loop is CASSVSLAGADNEQFF. The CDR3 DNA follows: TGTGCCAGCAGCGTCTCACTAGCGGGAGCGGACAATGAGCAGTTCTTC. This chain uses TRBV9 with TRBJ2-1; 11 nucleotides align to TRBD2. The CDR3 totals 16 residues. Losses at the gene ends were 2 bases for V and 5 bases for J; bases not matched to a gene: 6. Germline CDR1 SGDLS, CDR2 YYNGEE.